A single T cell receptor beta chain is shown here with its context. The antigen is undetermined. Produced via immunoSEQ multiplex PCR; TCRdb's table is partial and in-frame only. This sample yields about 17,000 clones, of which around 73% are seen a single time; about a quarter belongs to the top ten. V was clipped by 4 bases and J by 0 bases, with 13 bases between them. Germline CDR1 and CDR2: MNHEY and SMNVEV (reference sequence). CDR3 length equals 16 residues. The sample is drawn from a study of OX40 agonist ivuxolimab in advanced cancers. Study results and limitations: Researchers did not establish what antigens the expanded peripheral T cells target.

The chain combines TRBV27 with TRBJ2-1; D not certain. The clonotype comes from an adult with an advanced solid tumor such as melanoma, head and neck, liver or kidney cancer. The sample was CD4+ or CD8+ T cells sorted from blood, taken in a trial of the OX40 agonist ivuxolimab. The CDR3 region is CASSSSIGNSYNEQFF. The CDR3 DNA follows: TGTGCCAGCAGTTCGTCGATAGGAAACTCCTACAATGAGCAGTTCTTC.